This entry lists 12 T cell receptor beta chains sequenced from one sample in a study of technical replicates of blood from a few donors. Sequencing used immunoSEQ multiplex PCR; TCRdb keeps in-frame clones, though not all of them. Here the sample spans about 100,000 clones, approximately 94% being singletons. Specimen: T cells isolated from PBMCs. The source is a human donor in good health.

The V gene is TRBV2, the J gene TRBJ1-5; tentative D call: TRBD1 (5 bases). From germline, CDR1 is SNHLY and CDR2 FYNNEI. This CDR3 has 14 residues. Between the trimmed V and J ends, which lost 7 bases and 4 bases, there was a span of 14 bases. In nucleotides, the CDR3 is TGTGCCAGCAAGTTAGGGGAGGGGAATCAGCCCCAGCATTTT. This encodes CASKLGEGNQPQHF.

V usage is TRBV5-1 and J usage is TRBJ2-1; weak D call: TRBD2 (5 bases). The CDR3 contains 15 residues. Germline CDR1 reads SGHRS; CDR2 reads YFSETQ. The germline V and J ends were trimmed by 0 bases and 1 base, with 8 bases remaining between them. In DNA, the CDR3 is TGCGCCAGCAGCTTGGCCCCGGGATCCTACAATGAGCAGTTCTTC. Residues: CASSLAPGSYNEQFF.

This clone is a singleton in its sample. The chain is built from TRBV7-2 and TRBJ1-2, with D possibly matching TRBD1 (5 bases). The length of the CDR3 is 14 residues. Germline-derived CDR1 and CDR2 are SGHTA and FQGNSA. The germline V and J ends were trimmed by 1 base and 5 bases, with 11 bases remaining between them. CDR3 sequence reads: CASSLGGITYGYTF. In nucleotides, the CDR3 is TGTGCCAGCAGCTTAGGGGGCATAACGTATGGCTACACCTTC.

V is TRBV4-1 and J is TRBJ1-2; TRBD1 matches at 7 bases. The CDR3 extends over 15 amino acids. The ends lost 4 bases at V and 3 bases at J; junction bases unmatched: 8. Germline V gene sequence: CDR1 MGHRA, CDR2 YSYEKL. The DNA of the CDR3 is TGCGCCAGCAGCCCAAGCGGAACAGGGGACTATGGCTACACCTTC. This gives the protein CASSPSGTGDYGYTF.

The chain has TRBV11-2 and TRBJ2-2; D is possibly TRBD2 (5 bases). There are 16 residues in the CDR3. Germline loops: CDR1 SGHAT, CDR2 FQNNGV. Deletions cut 5 bases from V and 3 bases from J, with 16 bases between. The CDR3 DNA sequence: TGTGCCAGCAGCGCATCTAGGGTGCGGGACACCGGGGAGCTGTTTTTT. Its translation: CASSASRVRDTGELFF.

The V and J genes are TRBV6-1 and TRBJ1-2; D ambiguous. This CDR3 is built from 13 residues. The V gene's germline CDR1 is MNHNS and CDR2 SASEGT. The germline V and J ends were trimmed by 6 bases and 6 bases, with 14 bases remaining between them. CDR3 DNA: TGTGCCAGCAGCCCCCGGGGAGACGATGGCTACACCTTC. This codes for CASSPRGDDGYTF.

The gene calls are TRBV6-1 and TRBJ1-1; 9 bases are a match to TRBD1. V dropped 1 base and J dropped 9; count of bases not matched to a gene: 3. The CDR3 sequence is 13 residues long. Germline CDR1 and CDR2: MNHNS and SASEGT. CDR3 region: CASSEEGQGKAFF. The CDR3 coding sequence is TGTGCCAGCAGTGAAGAAGGACAGGGGAAAGCTTTCTTT.

This rearrangement joins TRBV15 to TRBJ2-7, with 7 positions matching TRBD1. Trimming removed 1 base from V and 3 bases from J; junction bases left unmatched: 9. This CDR3 region has 16 residues. Germline V lookup: CDR1 LNHNV, CDR2 YYDKDF (reference sequence). Here the CDR3 DNA reads TGTGCCACCAGCAGAGGCGGACGACAGGGTTTCTACGAGCAGTACTTC. Its protein product is CATSRGGRQGFYEQYF.

The chain links TRBV7-7 to TRBJ2-7; 8 positions match TRBD1. Trimming cost V 2 bases and J 2 bases; bases outside gene matches: 5. CDR3 length: 15 amino acids. Germline-derived CDR1 and CDR2 are SSHAT and FNYEAQ (reference sequence). CDR3 protein: CASSLRQGAPYEQYF. The CDR3, as DNA: TGTGCCAGCAGCTTAAGGCAGGGGGCCCCCTACGAGCAGTACTTC.

V and J are TRBV5-1 and TRBJ2-7; 7 nucleotides agree with TRBD1. The V and J ends lost 5 bases and 6 bases, in that order; junction bases with no gene match: 5. The CDR3 contains 12 residues. Per the germline V gene, CDR1 is SGHRS and CDR2 is YFSETQ. CDR3 protein: CASSSSGGEQYF. The CDR3 DNA sequence: TGCGCCAGCAGTTCCTCAGGGGGCGAGCAGTACTTC. Complete variable domain (other parts from reference TRBV5-1 and TRBJ2-7): KAGVTQTPRYLIKTRGQQVTLSCSPISGHRSVSWYQQTPGQGLQFLFEYFSETQRNKGNFPGRFSGRQFSNSRSEMNVSTLELGDSALYLCASSSSGGEQYFGPGTRLTVT.

The chain uses TRBV29-1 and TRBJ1-5; 8 bases match TRBD1. V shed 4 bases, J shed 6 bases, and the junction held 8 bases outside the gene matches. Germline CDR1 and CDR2: SQVTM and ANQGSEA. The CDR3 has 14 amino acids. CDR3 amino acids: CSVAPDRAFQPQHF. In DNA, the CDR3 is TGCAGCGTTGCGCCGGACAGGGCCTTTCAGCCCCAGCATTTT.

This chain connects TRBV30 to TRBJ1-5; D is unclear. The CDR3 loop spans 12 amino acids. Germline CDR1 reads GTSNPN; CDR2 reads SVGIG (reference sequence). V was trimmed by 2 bases and J by 6 bases, leaving 8 bases between them. CDR3: CAWSLSGQPQHF. CDR3 DNA: TGTGCCTGGAGTCTTTCGGGTCAGCCCCAGCATTTT.